The T cell receptor (beta chain) under discussion was sequenced for a study of T-cell memory formation after mild COVID-19. Trimming shortened V by 6 bases and J by 3 bases, and 17 bases separated the two germline ends. Germline V gene sequence: CDR1 DFQATT, CDR2 SNEGSKA (reference sequence). The CDR3 is 14 amino acids. TCRdb redid the calling of the 5' RACE reads with MiXCR, one entry per CDR3 protein. The table has around 140,000 distinct CDR3 sequences, less than 25% seen once. This clonotype was obtained from an adult woman who had mild COVID-19 (a few samples of this study predate the infection). Cell type and time point are not known. Specimen: PBMCs or a T cell subset sorted from them (not recorded which). V is TRBV20-1 and J is TRBJ1-1; possibly TRBD1 for D (6 bases). The CDR3 is CSAKWGGRDTEAFF. The CDR3 DNA follows: TGCAGTGCCAAGTGGGGGGGCAGGGACACTGAAGCTTTCTTT.